Following are 9 T cell receptor beta chains from one sample sequenced in a study of graft-versus-host responses after intestinal transplantation. Sequenced by immunoSEQ multiplex PCR; TCRdb stores in-frame clones only, minus some. The sample yields approximately 79,000 clones, around 80% seen once. Which antigens these TCRs recognize remains unknown. The source was unstimulated CD4+ T cells sorted from spleen or lymph node cells, collected before intestinal transplant. Receptors originate from a human donor who received an intestinal transplant.

The chain joins TRBV28 to TRBJ2-7; 9 nucleotides agree with TRBD1. V was clipped by 4 bases and J by 3 bases; unmatched bases: 7. Germline V lookup: CDR1 MDHEN, CDR2 SYDVKM. The length of the CDR3 is 15 residues. CDR3 DNA: TGTGCCAGCAGTTCGGCTGGGACAGGGAGCTACGAGCAGTACTTC. This codes for CASSSAGTGSYEQYF.

V is TRBV2 and J is TRBJ1-1, with D tentatively TRBD1 (6 bases). V was trimmed by 4 bases and J by 1 base, leaving 16 bases between them. CDR1 SNHLY and CDR2 FYNNEI come from the germline V gene. The CDR3 runs 16 residues. As DNA, the CDR3 is TGTGCCAGCAGTGCGAACTTTCAGACAGGGAACACTGAAGCTTTCTTT. Encoded protein: CASSANFQTGNTEAFF.

A few counts support this clone. This chain connects TRBV9 to TRBJ1-4; D unclear. The V end lost 4 bases, the J end lost 4 bases, and 17 bases lay between the germline ends. The V gene's germline CDR1 is SGDLS and CDR2 YYNGEE. The CDR3 extends over 16 amino acids. This CDR3 is CASSRRGGRDNEKLFF. In nucleotides, the CDR3 is TGTGCCAGCAGCAGGCGGGGTGGACGAGATAATGAAAAACTGTTTTTT.

The chain is built from TRBV6-1 and TRBJ2-1, with a possible D match to TRBD1 (5 bases). V lost 2 bases to trimming and J lost 5 bases, with 10 bases between them. Germline lookup yields CDR1 MNHNS and CDR2 SASEGT. The CDR3 contains 14 residues. CDR3 in amino acids: CASSEIGHNNEQFF. The CDR3 coding sequence is TGTGCCAGCAGTGAAATCGGACACAACAATGAGCAGTTCTTC.

This chain links TRBV18 with TRBJ2-7; 8 bases are a match to TRBD1. CDR3 length: 13 residues. The germline CDR1 and CDR2 sequences are KGHSH and LQKENI. With 6 bases clipped from V and 3 bases from J, the junction kept 4 bases outside the gene matches. The CDR3 region has the DNA TGTGCCAGCTCCCAGGGGGCTGGCTACGAGCAGTACTTC. Its protein product is CASSQGAGYEQYF.

In the case of this clone: Other DNA sequences of this sample code for an identical CDR3. The chain employs TRBV28 and TRBJ2-3; TRBD1 agrees at 7 bases. With 5 bases clipped from V and 3 bases from J, the junction kept 8 bases outside the gene matches. Germline assignment: CDR1 MDHEN and CDR2 SYDVKM. The CDR3 sequence is 15 residues long. The CDR3 DNA reads TGTGCCAGCAGTCTACAGGGGTCGGGGACAGATACGCAGTATTTT. Its protein product is CASSLQGSGTDTQYF.

The rearrangement links TRBV6-5 to TRBJ1-1; 11 bases are a match to TRBD1. This CDR3 has 14 residues. CDR1 and CDR2 from the germline V gene are MNHEY and SVGAGI. V lost 6 bases, J lost 10 bases, and 10 bases stayed unmatched. CDR3 residues: CASRGGQGGRTAFF. CDR3 nucleotides: TGTGCCAGCAGGGGGGGACAGGGGGGTCGGACAGCTTTCTTT.

This clone showed up just once. The V gene is TRBV7-8, the J gene TRBJ1-1; D possibly corresponds to TRBD1 (6 bases). V was pared by 0 bases and J by 7 bases, with 9 bases between. CDR1 SGHVS and CDR2 FQNEAQ come from the germline V gene. CDR3 length equals 13 residues. The CDR3 reads CASSLAGGVEAFF. For the CDR3, the DNA is TGTGCCAGCAGCTTAGCAGGGGGTGTTGAAGCTTTCTTT.

V and J are TRBV18 and TRBJ2-1, with a weak D call TRBD2 (6 bases). The germline gives CDR1 KGHSH, CDR2 LQKENI. The CDR3 spans 13 residues. The germline V and J ends were trimmed by 3 bases and 4 bases, with 7 bases remaining between them. The CDR3 DNA reads as TGTGCCAGCTCACCGGGACTTTACAATGAGCAGTTCTTC. It translates to CASSPGLYNEQFF.